This TCR beta chain was found in a study of shared clonotypes between healthy human individuals. Negatively enriched CD4+ T cells were divided by CD45RA into naive and memory. CDR3 length equals 13 residues. Germline values: CDR1 SGHNT, CDR2 YYREEE (reference sequence). V dropped 4 bases and J dropped 4 bases, with 9 bases sitting between them. Generated by immunoSEQ multiplex PCR, the TCRdb table keeps only in-frame clones and is missing some. Of around 1.1 million clones detected, approximately 80% appear once; the ten largest clones hold roughly 0.9%. The chain joins TRBV5-4 to TRBJ1-3, with D hard to call. This sequence was found in a young man in good health. Some clones in this sample may be carry-over from other donors' samples. The sample taken for sequencing was memory CD4+ T cells from PBMCs. This sample's subset: CD45RA-negative fraction. CDR3 residues: CASSRFTGNTIYF. The CDR3 DNA reads as TGTGCCAGCAGCCGATTCACGGGAAACACCATATATTTT.